This T cell receptor beta chain was documented in a study of blood T cell repertoires in COVID-19. Study-wide context: In each case, the material was cDNA or gDNA derived from T cells, B-cell-depleted T cells, or PBMCs.

The method was immunoSEQ multiplex PCR; TCRdb's version includes in-frame clones alone and lacks a portion of them. The sample shows over 60,000 clones, 82% of them seen only once. CDR3 size: 15 residues. Germline assignment: CDR1 LGHDT and CDR2 YNNKEL (reference sequence). V shed 5 bases, J shed 1 base, and the junction held 8 bases outside the gene matches. The table lists this clone with a count of one. The clonotype originates from a human donor in a cohort sampled during active COVID-19. The sequenced material came from peripheral blood. The rearrangement uses TRBV3-1 (or the pseudogene TRBV3-2) and TRBJ2-7; 7 bases agree with TRBD1. CDR3 DNA sequence: TGTGCCAGCAGCTGGAAGACAGGGAAATCCTACGAGCAGTACTTC. It yields the protein CASSWKTGKSYEQYF.